This is a list of T cell receptor beta chains from one sample in a study of blood T cell repertoires in COVID-19. This table comes from immunoSEQ multiplex PCR, and its TCRdb copy is limited to in-frame clones, with some not included. The table records approximately 170,000 clones, approximately 91% of them present only once. Sequenced sample: peripheral blood. These receptors were collected from a man younger than 35 with COVID-19, enrolled during active disease. Each CDR3 is given with its conserved first and last residue. The order of the fields is J gene, D gene, V gene, clone size, CDR3 protein, CDR3 DNA. A D gene is named only where the DNA matches it firmly. Only some rows state a clone size, as once, few, many or a class for expanded clones.

TRBJ2-6 - TRBV10-3 once CAIGLSSSGANVLTF TGTGCCATAGGACTCTCGAGCTCTGGGGCCAACGTCCTGACTTTC
TRBJ2-1 TRBD2 TRBV19 few CASSASSGTYNEQFF TGTGCCAGTAGTGCCTCTAGCGGGACATACAATGAGCAGTTCTTC
TRBJ2-1 - TRBV29-1 - CSVDTGSSYNEQFF TGCAGCGTTGATACGGGGAGCTCCTACAATGAGCAGTTCTTC
TRBJ2-7 TRBD1 TRBV28 - CASSWATGLYEQYF TGTGCCAGCAGTTGGGCGACAGGGCTATACGAGCAGTACTTC
TRBJ2-7 TRBD2 TRBV7-2 - CASSWGYSGNFYEQYF TGTGCCAGCAGCTGGGGGTATAGCGGGAATTTCTACGAGCAGTACTTC
TRBJ2-3 - TRBV5-4 - CASSLGSSDTQYF TGTGCCAGCAGCTTGGGGAGTTCAGATACGCAGTATTTT
TRBJ2-2 - TRBV4-2 many CASSLIGGAGELFF TGTGCCAGCAGCCTTATAGGAGGCGCCGGGGAGCTGTTTTTT
TRBJ2-7 - TRBV9 - CASSVGRGTYEQYF TGTGCCAGCAGCGTTGGACGGGGAACCTACGAGCAGTACTTC
TRBJ2-1 TRBD2 TRBV7-6 - CASSPTSGVHDEQFF TGTGCCAGCAGCCCGACTAGCGGAGTTCACGATGAGCAGTTCTTC
TRBJ2-2 - TRBV6-6 - CASRPTSEGELFF TGTGCCAGCAGACCTACTAGTGAAGGGGAGCTGTTTTTT
TRBJ2-1 TRBD2 TRBV7-8 - CASSHGGGPQGQFF TGTGCCAGCAGCCACGGCGGGGGACCTCAAGGGCAGTTCTTC
TRBJ1-1 TRBD1 TRBV19 - CASSLQGAHGTEAFF TGTGCCAGTAGTCTCCAGGGGGCGCACGGCACTGAAGCTTTCTTT
TRBJ1-2 TRBD1 TRBV7-9 - CASSSRDRDGYTF TGTGCCAGCAGCTCCCGGGACAGGGACGGCTACACCTTC
TRBJ1-5 - TRBV30 few CAWNEGGYSNQPQHF TGTGCCTGGAACGAGGGTGGTTATAGCAATCAGCCCCAGCATTTT
TRBJ2-3 - TRBV2 once CAGVDSDTQYF TGTGCAGGAGTAGACTCAGATACGCAGTATTTT
TRBJ2-7 - TRBV5-1 - CASSPPQSAYEQYF TGCGCCAGCAGCCCCCCCCAGTCAGCCTACGAGCAGTACTTC
TRBJ2-7 - TRBV4-2 - CASSHALWDTSYEQYF TGTGCCAGCAGCCATGCGCTTTGGGACACCAGCTACGAGCAGTACTTC
TRBJ2-7 - TRBV3-1/TRBV3-2 - CASSQRDWPYEQYF TGTGCCAGCAGCCAGCGGGACTGGCCCTACGAGCAGTACTTC
TRBJ1-5 - TRBV6-5 - CASSAGTSNQPQHF TGTGCCAGCAGCGCCGGGACTTCTAATCAGCCCCAGCATTTT
TRBJ1-1 - TRBV5-1 - CASSLEGGGTEAFF TGCGCCAGCAGCTTGGAAGGAGGTGGCACTGAAGCTTTCTTT
TRBJ2-1 TRBD2 TRBV7-8 - CASSYPGLAVEQFF TGTGCCAGCAGCTATCCGGGACTAGCGGTGGAGCAGTTCTTC
TRBJ2-7 - TRBV11-2 - CASSLAQGLGYEQYF TGTGCCAGCAGCTTGGCTCAGGGATTGGGCTACGAGCAGTACTTC
TRBJ1-2 TRBD1 TRBV9 once CASNTGGFNYGYTF TGTGCCAGCAACACAGGGGGTTTCAACTATGGCTACACCTTC
TRBJ1-1 TRBD1 TRBV4-3 - CASSQAGGNTEAFF TGCGCCAGCAGCCAAGCAGGGGGCAACACTGAAGCTTTCTTT
TRBJ2-7 - TRBV9 - CASSVGQGPLYEQYF TGTGCCAGCAGCGTAGGGCAGGGGCCCCTCTACGAGCAGTACTTC
TRBJ2-1 TRBD2 TRBV7-9 - CASSQGLAVAEDEQFF TGTGCCAGCAGCCAGGGACTAGCGGTTGCCGAGGATGAGCAGTTCTTC
TRBJ1-1 - TRBV12-3/TRBV12-4 - CASSFPMNTEAFF TGTGCCAGCAGTTTTCCAATGAACACTGAAGCTTTCTTT
TRBJ1-2 - TRBV7-8 few CASSTSYSSGYTF TGTGCCAGCAGCACTTCCTATAGTAGTGGCTACACCTTC
TRBJ2-3 TRBD2 TRBV7-2 - CASSLEAAGVPDTQYF TGTGCCAGCAGCTTAGAGGCAGCGGGAGTGCCAGATACGCAGTATTTT
TRBJ2-2 - TRBV7-2 - CASSSNSGELFF TGTGCCAGCAGCTCAAACTCCGGGGAGCTGTTTTTT
TRBJ1-6 - TRBV19 - CAKEEGKTSPLHF TGTGCCAAGGAGGAAGGGAAAACTTCACCCCTCCACTTT
TRBJ1-5 TRBD1 TRBV2 - CASSLKGARVFSNQPQHF TGTGCCAGCAGTCTCAAGGGGGCGAGGGTGTTTAGCAATCAGCCCCAGCATTTT
TRBJ2-7 TRBD2 TRBV28 - CASSLPTSGSMRVQYF TGTGCCAGCAGTTTACCAACTAGCGGGAGTATGAGGGTGCAGTACTTC
TRBJ2-1 - TRBV21-1 once CASSKLGQGPNEQFF TGTGCCAGCAGCAAACTGGGACAGGGTCCAAATGAGCAGTTCTTC
TRBJ2-2 TRBD2 TRBV28 - CASSTSGRVTGELFF TGTGCCAGCAGTACTAGCGGGAGGGTTACCGGGGAGCTGTTTTTT
TRBJ2-1 TRBD2 TRBV19 - CASTAQREGFEQFF TGTGCCAGTACCGCACAGCGGGAGGGCTTTGAGCAGTTCTTC
TRBJ1-4 - TRBV19 - CASSILSGLNEKLLF TGTGCCAGTAGTATTCTCTCAGGGCTGAATGAAAAACTGCTTTTT
TRBJ1-5 - TRBV5-8 - CASSRDGQSGQPQHF TGTGCCAGCAGCCGGGACGGACAGTCGGGCCAGCCCCAGCATTTT
TRBJ2-2 - TRBV6-6 - CASSSLNTGELFF TGTGCCAGCAGTTCCTTGAACACCGGGGAGCTGTTTTTT
TRBJ1-2 - TRBV24-1 - CATSDPGRGGYTF TGTGCCACCAGTGACCCCGGAAGGGGGGGCTACACCTTC
TRBJ1-3 - TRBV12-3/TRBV12-4 - CASRERSGNTIYF TGTGCCAGCCGGGAGCGATCTGGAAACACCATATATTTT
TRBJ2-7 TRBD1 TRBV6-2/TRBV6-3 - CASSFPGQGISYEQYF TGTGCCAGCAGCTTCCCGGGACAGGGGATCTCCTACGAGCAGTACTTC
TRBJ2-1 TRBD2 TRBV7-2 - CASSTSGRRNEQFF TGTGCCAGCAGCACTAGCGGGCGGCGCAATGAGCAGTTCTTC
TRBJ2-3 TRBD2 TRBV7-9 - CASSTERGTSTDTQYF TGTGCCAGCAGCACGGAGCGGGGCACTAGCACAGATACGCAGTATTTT
TRBJ1-5 - TRBV28 once CASSYRVGQPQHF TGTGCCAGCAGTTACAGGGTAGGTCAGCCCCAGCATTTT
TRBJ1-4 - TRBV28 - CAITGPGGEKLLF TGTGCCATCACTGGCCCCGGGGGTGAAAAACTGCTTTTT
TRBJ2-1 - TRBV19 - CASSIGTAGHEQFF TGTGCCAGTAGTATAGGAACCGCTGGCCATGAGCAGTTCTTC
TRBJ1-5 TRBD1 TRBV15 - CATSSRGQGGNQPQHF TGTGCCACCAGCAGTCGTGGACAGGGTGGAAATCAGCCCCAGCATTTT
TRBJ2-1 - TRBV5-6 - CASSLGDNEQFF TGTGCCAGCAGCCTCGGGGACAATGAGCAGTTCTTC